The T cell receptor beta chain under discussion was sequenced for a study of blood T cells in healthy people across ages. The CDR3 has 15 amino acids. Germline V gives CDR1 DFQATT, CDR2 SNEGSKA (reference sequence). Unmatched junction bases numbered 3, after V lost 0 bases and J lost 1 base. With a J-beta primer mix and a sample-barcoded 5' primer, a second PCR ran about 7 to 11 cycles. MiXCR, applied by TCRdb to the 5' RACE reads, yields one record per CDR3 protein. The sample has about 1.7 million distinct CDR3 sequences; roughly 30% are singletons. Regarding this clonotype: Its target is not known.

Study outcomes and limitations: Unsorted PBMCs blocked a conclusive comparison of naive and antigen-experienced cells. Estimated diversity across one million T cells was deemed an underestimate.

J is TRBJ2-1 and V is TRBV20-1; 7 bases map to TRBD1. The sequenced sample consisted of blood. This clonotype originated in a woman younger than 45 in good health. The CDR3 coding sequence is TGCAGTGCTAGAGATGGGGGACAGTCCTACAATGAGCAGTTCTTC. Protein sequence: CSARDGGQSYNEQFF.